Listed below are T cell receptor beta chains from one sample, sequenced in a study of control samples from healthy donors and cancer patients. The data were produced by immunoSEQ multiplex PCR, yet TCRdb's version contains in-frame clones alone and is incomplete. The sample lists about 160,000 clones, nearly 96% occurring once. The specimen was blood. The receptor source for this set is a woman aged 30 to 39 in good health. CDR3s include the opening cysteine and the closing phenylalanine or tryptophan. Fields, in order: D gene, J gene, clone size, V gene, CDR3 protein, CDR3 DNA. D genes are given only for firm matches. Size is stated for part of the rows, as once, few or many counts, or as a class when the clone is expanded.

NA,TRBJ1-1,NA,TRBV6-5,CASRRTLTNTEAFF,TGTGCCAGCAGACGGACACTGACGAACACTGAAGCTTTCTTT
NA,TRBJ2-5,once,TRBV18,CASSPRQGQETQYF,TGTGCCAGCTCACCACGTCAGGGACAAGAGACCCAGTACTTC
NA,TRBJ2-1,NA,TRBV7-9,CANEGPLYNEQFF,TGTGCCAACGAGGGTCCCCTCTACAATGAGCAGTTCTTC
NA,TRBJ2-7,NA,TRBV5-6,CASSQQRLPYEQYF,TGTGCCAGCAGCCAACAACGATTGCCCTACGAGCAGTACTTC
NA,TRBJ1-1,NA,TRBV2,CASSENPPNAEAFF,TGTGCCAGCAGTGAAAACCCGCCGAACGCTGAAGCTTTCTTT
TRBD1,TRBJ2-7,NA,TRBV2,CASSPDRQSSNYEQYF,TGTGCCAGCAGCCCGGACAGGCAATCCTCTAACTACGAGCAGTACTTC
NA,TRBJ2-1,once,TRBV6-1,CASSEDSGTQYSSYNEQFF,TGTGCCAGCAGTGAAGATAGCGGAACCCAGTATAGCTCCTACAATGAGCAGTTCTTC
NA,TRBJ1-1,NA,TRBV5-1,CASSPVGGAVTEAFF,TGCGCCAGCAGCCCGGTGGGGGGCGCGGTTACTGAAGCTTTCTTT
NA,TRBJ1-1,NA,TRBV11-1,CASSLLITRVPTEAFF,TGTGCCAGCAGCTTATTAATCACCCGGGTGCCCACTGAAGCTTTCTTT
NA,TRBJ1-1,NA,TRBV5-6,CASSLLGPANTEAFF,TGTGCCAGCAGCTTGTTGGGGCCGGCAAACACTGAAGCTTTCTTT
TRBD1,TRBJ1-4,NA,TRBV4-1,CASSQGTGGEKLFF,TGCGCCAGCAGCCAAGGGACAGGGGGTGAAAAACTGTTTTTT
NA,TRBJ2-5,NA,TRBV14,CASSQGQETQYF,TGTGCCAGCAGCCAAGGGCAAGAGACCCAGTACTTC
NA,TRBJ1-1,NA,TRBV10-3,CAITPGEGTEAFF,TGTGCCATCACCCCCGGGGAGGGAACTGAAGCTTTCTTT
TRBD1,TRBJ2-7,NA,TRBV4-1,CASSQDPPGGDEQYF,TGCGCCAGCAGCCAAGATCCGCCAGGGGGCGACGAGCAGTACTTC
TRBD1,TRBJ2-7,NA,TRBV18,CASSPRDRPSYEQYF,TGTGCCAGCTCACCACGGGACAGGCCATCCTACGAGCAGTACTTC
NA,TRBJ2-5,NA,TRBV15,CATSRDGAGPQETQYF,TGTGCCACCAGCAGAGATGGGGCGGGACCGCAAGAGACCCAGTACTTC
TRBD2,TRBJ2-1,NA,TRBV20-1,CSASGLAGVRYNEQFF,TGCAGTGCTAGTGGGCTAGCGGGAGTTAGGTACAATGAGCAGTTCTTC
TRBD1,TRBJ2-1,once,TRBV27,CASRKDRERYNEQFF,TGTGCCAGCAGAAAGGACAGGGAAAGGTACAATGAGCAGTTCTTC
TRBD2,TRBJ2-2,once,TRBV5-1,CASSWEGSDTGELFF,TGCGCCAGCAGTTGGGAGGGGTCAGACACCGGGGAGCTGTTTTTT
NA,TRBJ2-7,NA,TRBV2,CASRALDNSYEQYF,TGTGCCAGCAGGGCCCTGGACAACTCCTACGAGCAGTACTTC
NA,TRBJ1-1,NA,TRBV18,CASSPSQGNTEAFF,TGTGCCAGCTCACCATCCCAGGGTAACACTGAAGCTTTCTTT
TRBD2,TRBJ2-2,NA,TRBV15,CATSREGGTSENTGELFF,TGTGCCACCAGCAGAGAGGGGGGGACCTCCGAGAACACCGGGGAGCTGTTTTTT
NA,TRBJ2-5,NA,TRBV5-4,CASSFVDRQETQYF,TGTGCCAGCAGCTTTGTCGACCGACAAGAGACCCAGTACTTC
NA,TRBJ2-3,NA,TRBV27,CASSPPPGADTQYF,TGTGCCAGCAGTCCCCCCCCTGGCGCAGATACGCAGTATTTT
NA,TRBJ1-1,NA,TRBV18,CATTDLLMNTEAFF,TGTGCCACCACAGACCTGTTGATGAACACTGAAGCTTTCTTT
NA,TRBJ1-1,once,TRBV11-2,CASSSDARRAFF,TGTGCCAGCAGCTCGGACGCGAGGCGGGCTTTCTTT
TRBD2,TRBJ2-3,NA,TRBV5-4,CASSRAGGGTDTQYF,TGTGCCAGCAGCCGAGCCGGGGGGGGCACAGATACGCAGTATTTT
NA,TRBJ2-1,NA,TRBV27,CASSFTLRRMSSYNEQFF,TGTGCCAGCAGTTTTACTCTCCGAAGGATGAGCTCCTACAATGAGCAGTTCTTC
TRBD1,TRBJ2-7,NA,TRBV30,CAWSGDRGPSPYEQYF,TGTGCCTGGAGTGGAGACAGGGGGCCCAGCCCCTACGAGCAGTACTTC
NA,TRBJ2-3,once,TRBV20-1,CSATRQDTQYF,TGCAGTGCTACCCGCCAGGATACGCAGTATTTT
TRBD2,TRBJ2-7,NA,TRBV28,CASSFPTARTSGSYEQYF,TGTGCCAGCAGTTTCCCAACCGCCAGGACTAGCGGTTCCTACGAGCAGTACTTC
NA,TRBJ1-2,NA,TRBV27,CASSQKDRPSNGYTF,TGTGCCAGCAGCCAGAAGGACAGACCCTCTAATGGCTACACCTTC
TRBD1,TRBJ2-2,once,TRBV2,CASSEIRGLGNTGELFF,TGTGCCAGCAGTGAAATCAGGGGGCTGGGGAACACCGGGGAGCTGTTTTTT
TRBD1,TRBJ2-2,few,TRBV6-2/TRBV6-3,CASSTLPGGFNTGELFF,TGTGCCAGCAGTACCCTTCCAGGGGGATTTAACACCGGGGAGCTGTTTTTT
TRBD2,TRBJ2-2,NA,TRBV27,CASKSSGGTGELFF,TGTGCCAGCAAGTCCTCGGGGGGTACCGGGGAGCTGTTTTTT
NA,TRBJ1-4,NA,TRBV27,CASSLTGSGEKLFF,TGTGCCAGCAGTTTAACAGGGAGTGGTGAAAAACTGTTTTTT
NA,TRBJ1-3,NA,TRBV27,CASSFSPSGNTIYF,TGTGCCAGCAGTTTTTCCCCCTCTGGAAACACCATATATTTT
TRBD1,TRBJ1-1,NA,TRBV5-1,CASSFMDRDNTEAFF,TGCGCCAGCAGCTTTATGGACAGGGATAACACTGAAGCTTTCTTT
NA,TRBJ1-4,once,TRBV19,CASSIHLNEKLFF,TGTGCCAGTAGTATCCACCTTAACGAAAAACTGTTTTTT
NA,TRBJ2-5,NA,TRBV7-9,CASSLYGETQYF,TGTGCCAGCAGCTTATACGGGGAGACCCAGTACTTC
NA,TRBJ2-1,NA,TRBV7-9,CASSSQGNPYNEQFF,TGTGCCAGCAGCAGCCAGGGGAACCCCTACAATGAGCAGTTCTTC
NA,TRBJ2-1,NA,TRBV27,CASSFAGDNEQFF,TGTGCCAGCAGTTTCGCCGGGGACAATGAGCAGTTCTTC
NA,TRBJ1-2,NA,TRBV5-1,CASRGGNRKDYGYTF,TGCGCCAGCAGAGGGGGTAACAGGAAGGACTATGGCTACACCTTC
TRBD1,TRBJ1-1,NA,TRBV10-3,CATGLAGGDNTEAFF,TGTGCCACCGGGTTGGCAGGGGGAGATAACACTGAAGCTTTCTTT
NA,TRBJ2-5,NA,TRBV27,CASSFSIQGPQETQYF,TGTGCCAGCAGTTTTTCGATACAGGGTCCCCAAGAGACCCAGTACTTC
NA,TRBJ1-2,NA,TRBV6-5,CASSPGPLYGYTF,TGTGCCAGCAGTCCTGGACCGCTCTATGGCTACACCTTC
NA,TRBJ2-7,NA,TRBV7-9,CASSLVGAYYEQYF,TGTGCCAGCAGCTTAGTGGGCGCTTACTACGAGCAGTACTTC
TRBD1,TRBJ1-5,NA,TRBV19,CASSMGTGPNQPQHF,TGTGCCAGTAGTATGGGGACAGGGCCCAATCAGCCCCAGCATTTT
TRBD2,TRBJ2-1,once,TRBV24-1,CATSDWTSGSRVNEQFF,TGTGCCACCAGTGATTGGACTAGCGGGAGTAGAGTCAATGAGCAGTTCTTC
TRBD1,TRBJ2-2,NA,TRBV5-1,CASSGLDRATGELFF,TGCGCCAGCAGCGGGTTGGACAGGGCAACCGGGGAGCTGTTTTTT
NA,TRBJ2-1,NA,TRBV7-9,CASSAPRQGHNEQFF,TGTGCCAGCAGCGCCCCCCGGCAGGGGCACAATGAGCAGTTCTTC